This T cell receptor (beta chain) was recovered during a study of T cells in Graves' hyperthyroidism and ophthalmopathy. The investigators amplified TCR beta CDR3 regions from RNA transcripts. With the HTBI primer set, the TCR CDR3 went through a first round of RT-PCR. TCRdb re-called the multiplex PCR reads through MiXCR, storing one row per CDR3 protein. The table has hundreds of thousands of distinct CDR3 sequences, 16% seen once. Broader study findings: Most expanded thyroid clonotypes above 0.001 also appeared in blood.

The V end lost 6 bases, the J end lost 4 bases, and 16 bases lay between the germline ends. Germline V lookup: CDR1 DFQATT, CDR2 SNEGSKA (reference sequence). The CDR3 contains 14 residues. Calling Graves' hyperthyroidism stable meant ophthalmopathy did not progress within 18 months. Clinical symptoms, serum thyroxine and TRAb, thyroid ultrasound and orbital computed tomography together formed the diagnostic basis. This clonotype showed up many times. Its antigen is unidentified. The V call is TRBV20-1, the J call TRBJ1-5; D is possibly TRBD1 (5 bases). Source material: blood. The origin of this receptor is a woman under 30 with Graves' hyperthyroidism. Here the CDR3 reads CSAYPPGQNQPQHF. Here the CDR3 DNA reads TGCAGTGCGTACCCGCCAGGGCAGAATCAGCCCCAGCATTTT.